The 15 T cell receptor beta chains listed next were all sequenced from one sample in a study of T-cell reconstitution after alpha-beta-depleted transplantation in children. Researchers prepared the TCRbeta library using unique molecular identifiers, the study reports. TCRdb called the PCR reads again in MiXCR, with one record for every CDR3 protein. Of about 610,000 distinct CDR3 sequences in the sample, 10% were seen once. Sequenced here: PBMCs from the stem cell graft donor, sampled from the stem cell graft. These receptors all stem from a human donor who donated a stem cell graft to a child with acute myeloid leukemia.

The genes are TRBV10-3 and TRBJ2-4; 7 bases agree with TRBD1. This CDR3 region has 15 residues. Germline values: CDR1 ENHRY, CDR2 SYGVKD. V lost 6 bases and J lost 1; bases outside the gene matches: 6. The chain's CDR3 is CAIRRDSGAKNIQYF. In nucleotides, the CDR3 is TGTGCCATCAGAAGGGACAGTGGGGCCAAAAACATTCAGTACTTC.

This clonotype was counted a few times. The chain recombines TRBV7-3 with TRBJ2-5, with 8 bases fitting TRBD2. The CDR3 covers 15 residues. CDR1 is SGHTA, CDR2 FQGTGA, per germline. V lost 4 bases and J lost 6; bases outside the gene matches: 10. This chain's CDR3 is CASSSAGVPSQTQYF. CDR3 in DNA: TGTGCCAGCAGCTCAGCGGGAGTCCCCAGTCAGACCCAGTACTTC.

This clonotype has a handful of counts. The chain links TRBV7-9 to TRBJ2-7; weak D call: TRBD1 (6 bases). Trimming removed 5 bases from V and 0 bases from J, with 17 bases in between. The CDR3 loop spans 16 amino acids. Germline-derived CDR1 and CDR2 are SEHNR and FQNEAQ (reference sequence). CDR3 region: CASSLGGEGGSYEQYF. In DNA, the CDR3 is TGTGCCAGCAGCCTTGGGGGCGAGGGCGGCTCCTACGAGCAGTACTTC.

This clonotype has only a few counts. CDR3: CSGRTGEDYGYTF. The CDR3 DNA is TGCAGCGGTCGGACAGGTGAAGACTATGGCTACACCTTC. The chain employs TRBV29-1 and TRBJ1-2; TRBD1 matches at 7 bases. The germline gives CDR1 SQVTM, CDR2 ANQGSEA. J lost 3 bases, V lost 7 bases, and 8 bases had no gene match. CDR3 length: 13 amino acids.

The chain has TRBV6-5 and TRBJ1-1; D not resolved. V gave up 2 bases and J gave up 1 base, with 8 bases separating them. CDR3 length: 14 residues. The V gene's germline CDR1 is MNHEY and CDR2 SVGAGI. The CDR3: CASSYAETNTEAFF. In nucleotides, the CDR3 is TGTGCCAGCAGTTACGCAGAGACGAACACTGAAGCTTTCTTT.

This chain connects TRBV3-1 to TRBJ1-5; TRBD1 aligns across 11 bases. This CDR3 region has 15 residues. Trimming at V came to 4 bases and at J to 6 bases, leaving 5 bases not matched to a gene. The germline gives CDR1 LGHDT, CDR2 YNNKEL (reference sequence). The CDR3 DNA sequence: TGTGCCAGCAGCCGGGGACAGGGGGAAGGTCAGCCCCAGCATTTT. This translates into CASSRGQGEGQPQHF.

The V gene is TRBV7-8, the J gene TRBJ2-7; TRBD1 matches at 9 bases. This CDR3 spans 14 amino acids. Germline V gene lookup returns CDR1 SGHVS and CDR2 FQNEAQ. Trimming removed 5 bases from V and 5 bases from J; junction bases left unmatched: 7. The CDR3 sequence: CASSHAGTGHEQYF. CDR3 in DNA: TGTGCCAGCAGCCACGCAGGGACAGGGCACGAGCAGTACTTC.

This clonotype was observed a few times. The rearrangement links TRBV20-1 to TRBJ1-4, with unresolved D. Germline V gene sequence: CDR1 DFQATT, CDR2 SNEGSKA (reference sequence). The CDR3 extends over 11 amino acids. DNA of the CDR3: TGCTCCTTCACGGCGGGAGAAAAACTGTTTTTT. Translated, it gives CSFTAGEKLFF.

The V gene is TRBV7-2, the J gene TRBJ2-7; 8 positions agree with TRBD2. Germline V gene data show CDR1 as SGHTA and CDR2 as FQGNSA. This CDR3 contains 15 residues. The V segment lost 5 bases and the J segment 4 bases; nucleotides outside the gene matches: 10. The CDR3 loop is CASSPLGSGSYEQYF. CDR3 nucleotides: TGTGCCAGCAGCCCCCTCGGGAGCGGGAGTTACGAGCAGTACTTC.

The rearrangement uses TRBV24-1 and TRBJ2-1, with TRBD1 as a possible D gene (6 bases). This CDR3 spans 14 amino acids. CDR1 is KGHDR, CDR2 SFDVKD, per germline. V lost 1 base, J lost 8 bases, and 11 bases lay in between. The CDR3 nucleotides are TGTGCCACCAGTGATTTCAGGGGCTCGCATGAGCAGTTCTTC. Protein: CATSDFRGSHEQFF.

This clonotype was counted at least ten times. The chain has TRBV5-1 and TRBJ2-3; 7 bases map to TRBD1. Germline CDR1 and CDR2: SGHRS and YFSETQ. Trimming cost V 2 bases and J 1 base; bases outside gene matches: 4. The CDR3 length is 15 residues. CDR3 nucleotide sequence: TGCGCCAGCAGCTTTACAGGGGCCCGCACAGATACGCAGTATTTT. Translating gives CASSFTGARTDTQYF. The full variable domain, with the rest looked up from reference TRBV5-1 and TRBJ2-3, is KAGVTQTPRYLIKTRGQQVTLSCSPISGHRSVSWYQQTPGQGLQFLFEYFSETQRNKGNFPGRFSGRQFSNSRSEMNVSTLELGDSALYLCASSFTGARTDTQYFGPGTRLTVL.

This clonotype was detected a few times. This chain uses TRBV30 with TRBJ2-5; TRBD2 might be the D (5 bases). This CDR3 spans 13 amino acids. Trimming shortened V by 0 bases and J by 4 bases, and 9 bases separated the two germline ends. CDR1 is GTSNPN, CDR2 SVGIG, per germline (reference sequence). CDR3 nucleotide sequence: TGTGCCTGGAGTGTAGGCAGCGGAGAGACCCAGTACTTC. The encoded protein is CAWSVGSGETQYF.

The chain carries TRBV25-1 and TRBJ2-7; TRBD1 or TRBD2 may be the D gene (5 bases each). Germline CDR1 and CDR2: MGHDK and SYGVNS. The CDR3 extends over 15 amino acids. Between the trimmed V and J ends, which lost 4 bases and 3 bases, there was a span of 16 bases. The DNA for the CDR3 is TGTGCCAGCAGTGCGTCCGGGGCGACTAACTACGAGCAGTACTTC. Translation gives CASSASGATNYEQYF.

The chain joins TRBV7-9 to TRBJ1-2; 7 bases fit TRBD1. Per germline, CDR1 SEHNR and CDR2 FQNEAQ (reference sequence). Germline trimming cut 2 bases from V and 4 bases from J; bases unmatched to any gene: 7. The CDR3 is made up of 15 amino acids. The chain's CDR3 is CASSLLGQRGYGYTF. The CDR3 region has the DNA TGTGCCAGCAGCTTATTGGGACAGAGAGGCTATGGCTACACCTTC.

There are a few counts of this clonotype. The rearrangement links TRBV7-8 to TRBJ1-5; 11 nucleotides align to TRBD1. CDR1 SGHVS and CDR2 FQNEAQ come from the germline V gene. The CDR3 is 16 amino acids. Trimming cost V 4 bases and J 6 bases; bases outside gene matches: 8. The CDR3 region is CASSSGGQGVRQPQHF. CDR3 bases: TGTGCCAGCAGCTCGGGGGGACAGGGGGTACGTCAGCCCCAGCATTTT.